Listed here are 16 T cell receptor beta chains from one sample, sequenced in a study of T cell responses to AZD1222 COVID-19 vaccine. Here immunoSEQ multiplex PCR was the method, and the copy in TCRdb shows in-frame clones only, minus some. In the table there are approximately 100,000 clones, less than 95% of which are singletons. The material sequenced was peripheral blood, taken 28 days after the second AZD1222 dose. Receptors were obtained from an adult who received the AZD1222 COVID-19 vaccine.

This clone was seen just once. The V gene is TRBV7-2, the J gene TRBJ1-3, with D possibly TRBD1 on 6 matching bases. Trimming removed 4 bases from V and 0 bases from J, with 16 bases in between. The CDR3 loop spans 17 amino acids. Germline V CDR1 and CDR2: SGHTA, FQGNSA. In DNA form, the CDR3 reads TGTGCCAGCAGCTCCTGGGGCGGCAGGGGCTCTGGAAACACCATATATTTT. Protein: CASSSWGGRGSGNTIYF.

The chain employs TRBV27 and TRBJ2-3, with unresolved D. The CDR3 is 15 amino acids. Germline V gene data show CDR1 as MNHEY and CDR2 as SMNVEV (reference sequence). Trimming took off 3 bases at V and 0 bases at J, with 10 bases between the two ends. This chain's CDR3 is CASSFGFRSTDTQYF. The CDR3, as DNA: TGTGCCAGCAGTTTCGGGTTCAGGAGCACAGATACGCAGTATTTT.

V and J are TRBV27 and TRBJ2-1, with 12 positions matching TRBD2. The trim removed 4 bases at V and 10 bases at J, leaving 8 bases unmatched. Germline V gene sequence: CDR1 MNHEY, CDR2 SMNVEV (reference sequence). The CDR3 length is 15 residues. The CDR3, as DNA: TGTGCCAGCAGTTCCGGACTAGCGGGATTTGGCGAGCAGTTCTTC. Translating it yields CASSSGLAGFGEQFF.

This clone has just one count. This chain joins TRBV9 and TRBJ2-2, with D perhaps given as TRBD1 or TRBD2 (5 bases each). Germline-derived CDR1 and CDR2 are SGDLS and YYNGEE. V gave up 6 bases and J gave up 4 bases, with 19 bases separating them. The CDR3 extends over 16 amino acids. The CDR3 sequence is CASTRRGDDLTGELFF. CDR3 DNA: TGTGCCAGCACCCGCCGAGGGGACGACCTCACCGGGGAGCTGTTTTTT.

The CDR3 sequence is CASSSGYSGNTIYF. CDR3 DNA sequence: TGCGCCAGCAGTTCAGGGTACTCTGGAAACACCATATATTTT. The rearrangement links TRBV5-1 to TRBJ1-3, with D perhaps matching TRBD1 (5 bases). Trimming left V 5 bases short and J 0 bases short, with 9 bases between. The CDR3 consists of 14 residues. In germline, CDR1 is SGHRS, CDR2 YFSETQ.

This clone occurred once. V gene TRBV12-3 or TRBV12-4 combines with J gene TRBJ2-1; D not certain. Trimming removed 3 bases at V and 4 bases at J, with 7 bases between. This CDR3 has 13 residues. The CDR3 loop is CASSFEEYNEQFF. The CDR3 nucleotides read TGTGCCAGCAGTTTCGAGGAGTACAATGAGCAGTTCTTC.

The gene calls are TRBV7-2 and TRBJ1-4; TRBD1 matches at 11 bases. The CDR3 is 15 residues long. V shed 5 bases, J shed 8 bases, and the junction held 7 bases outside the gene matches. Germline V gene data show CDR1 as SGHTA and CDR2 as FQGNSA. The CDR3 coding sequence is TGTGCCAGCAGCCGCGGACAGGGGGCTCAGGAAAAACTGTTTTTT. It translates to CASSRGQGAQEKLFF.

The chain is built from TRBV6-5 and TRBJ1-1; possible D gene TRBD1, 5 bases. V dropped 7 bases and J dropped 6 bases, with 18 bases sitting between them. The CDR3 has 14 residues. The germline gives CDR1 MNHEY, CDR2 SVGAGI. The CDR3 region has the DNA TGTGCCAGCACCTCGCCGGGACCAAGAGCTGAAGCTTTCTTT. It specifies CASTSPGPRAEAFF.

The chain combines TRBV7-9 with TRBJ1-5, with D unclear. The CDR3 covers 14 residues. Trimming took 5 bases from V and 1 from J, leaving 9 bases between them. The germline V gene has CDR1 SEHNR and CDR2 FQNEAQ (reference sequence). The CDR3, as DNA: TGTGCCAGCAGCCCCGACACAAGCAATCAGCCCCAGCATTTT. Translated, it gives CASSPDTSNQPQHF. The full variable domain, in which reference TRBV7-9 and TRBJ1-5 provide the parts outside the CDR3, is DTGVSQNPRHKITKRGQNVTFRCDPISEHNRLYWYRQTLGQGPEFLTYFQNEAQLEKSRLLSDRFSAERPKGSFSTLEIQRTEQGDSAMYLCASSPDTSNQPQHFGDGTRLSIL.

The chain uses TRBV5-6 and TRBJ1-5; a weak D match, TRBD1 (6 bases). CDR1 SGHDT and CDR2 YYEEEE come from the germline V gene. This CDR3 comprises 14 residues. V was pared by 1 base and J by 5 bases, with 10 bases between. CDR3 nucleotides: TGTGCCAGCAGCTTGTGGGCAGGGGATCAGCCCCAGCATTTT. Amino acid sequence: CASSLWAGDQPQHF.

The chain is built from TRBV3-1 (or the pseudogene TRBV3-2) and TRBJ2-5, with a tentative D call TRBD2 (5 bases). Germline CDR1 LGHDT, CDR2 YNNKEL (reference sequence). Trimming pared 4 bases from V and 5 bases from J, leaving 14 bases between. There are 14 residues in the CDR3. CDR3 region: CASSPWGSGETQYF. CDR3 bases: TGTGCCAGCAGCCCGTGGGGTTCGGGGGAGACCCAGTACTTC.

The chain combines TRBV7-2 with TRBJ2-7; D possibly corresponds to TRBD2 (5 bases). The germline V and J ends were trimmed by 3 bases and 2 bases, with 17 bases remaining between them. Germline CDR1 SGHTA, CDR2 FQGNSA. The CDR3 has 16 amino acids. This CDR3 reads CASSFVGGSPTYEQYF. CDR3 DNA sequence: TGTGCCAGCAGCTTCGTCGGCGGGTCGCCTACCTACGAGCAGTACTTC.

CDR3 residues: CASSDSGTGLNTGELFF. Here the CDR3 DNA reads TGTGCCAGCAGCGACTCTGGGACAGGGCTGAACACCGGGGAGCTGTTTTTT. The rearrangement uses TRBV3-1 (or the pseudogene TRBV3-2) and TRBJ2-2, with 9 positions matching TRBD1. V was clipped by 5 bases and J by 1 base; unmatched bases: 8. The CDR3 spans 17 residues. Germline V gene sequence: CDR1 LGHDT, CDR2 YNNKEL (reference sequence).

The chain employs TRBV27 and TRBJ1-2, with D perhaps matching TRBD1 (5 bases). The CDR3 has 15 amino acids. The germline V and J ends were trimmed by 6 bases and 2 bases, with 16 bases remaining between them. CDR1 is MNHEY, CDR2 SMNVEV, per germline (reference sequence). CDR3 amino acids: CASSPLFRGNYGYTF. For the CDR3, the DNA is TGTGCCAGCAGCCCCCTTTTTAGGGGAAACTATGGCTACACCTTC.

This clone was recorded once. The chain recombines TRBV3-1 (or the pseudogene TRBV3-2) with TRBJ1-5, with 9 positions matching TRBD1. Trimming cost V 1 base and J 0 bases; bases outside gene matches: 10. This CDR3 has 19 residues. Germline lookup yields CDR1 LGHDT and CDR2 YNNKEL (reference sequence). The CDR3 region has the DNA TGTGCCAGCAGCCAAGCCGGGACAGGGTCATTTTATAGCAATCAGCCCCAGCATTTT. This translates into CASSQAGTGSFYSNQPQHF.

V and J are TRBV4-3 and TRBJ1-6, with D unresolved. The CDR3 extends over 13 amino acids. V gave up 6 bases and J gave up 7 bases, with 10 bases separating them. CDR1 and CDR2 from the germline V gene are LGHNA and YSLEER. The CDR3 loop reads CASRIGINSPLHF. The CDR3 region has the DNA TGCGCCAGCAGGATAGGGATCAATTCACCCCTCCACTTT.